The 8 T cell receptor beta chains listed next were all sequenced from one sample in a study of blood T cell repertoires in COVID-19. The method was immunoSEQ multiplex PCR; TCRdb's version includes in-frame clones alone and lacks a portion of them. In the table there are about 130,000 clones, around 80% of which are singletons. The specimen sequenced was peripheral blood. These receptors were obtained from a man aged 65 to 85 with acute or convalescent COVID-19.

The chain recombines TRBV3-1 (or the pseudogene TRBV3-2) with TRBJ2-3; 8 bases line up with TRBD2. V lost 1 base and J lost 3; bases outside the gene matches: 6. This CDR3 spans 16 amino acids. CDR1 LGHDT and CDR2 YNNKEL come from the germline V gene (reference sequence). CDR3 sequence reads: CASSQVRRGGTDTQYF. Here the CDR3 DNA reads TGTGCCAGCAGCCAAGTCCGTCGGGGGGGTACAGATACGCAGTATTTT.

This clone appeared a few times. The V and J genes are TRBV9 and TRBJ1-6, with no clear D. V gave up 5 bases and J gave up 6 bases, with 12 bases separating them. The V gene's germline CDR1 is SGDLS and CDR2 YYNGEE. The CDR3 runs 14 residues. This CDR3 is CASSSHGSNSPLHF. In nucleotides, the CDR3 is TGTGCCAGCAGTTCCCACGGGAGTAATTCACCCCTCCACTTT.

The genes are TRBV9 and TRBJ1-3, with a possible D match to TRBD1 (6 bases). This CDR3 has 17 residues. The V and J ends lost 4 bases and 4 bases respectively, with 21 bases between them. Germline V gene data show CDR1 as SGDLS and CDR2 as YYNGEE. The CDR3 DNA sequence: TGTGCCAGCAGCCCCGCGGGGGGGGGCGCCTGGGGAAACACCATATATTTT. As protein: CASSPAGGGAWGNTIYF.

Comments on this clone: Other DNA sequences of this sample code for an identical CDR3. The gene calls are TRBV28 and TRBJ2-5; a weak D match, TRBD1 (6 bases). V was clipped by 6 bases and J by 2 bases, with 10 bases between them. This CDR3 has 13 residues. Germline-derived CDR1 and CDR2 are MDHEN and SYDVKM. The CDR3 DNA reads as TGTGCCAGCAGGCGAGGACAGCAAGAGACCCAGTACTTC. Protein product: CASRRGQQETQYF.

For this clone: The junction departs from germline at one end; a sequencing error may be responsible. Written as DNA, the CDR3 is TGTGCCAGCAGCTTGGGGCTCGCCTTT. Its translation: CASSLGLAF. This chain links TRBV5-6 with TRBJ1-6; D uncertain. In germline, CDR1 is SGHDT, CDR2 YYEEEE. This CDR3 is built from 9 residues.

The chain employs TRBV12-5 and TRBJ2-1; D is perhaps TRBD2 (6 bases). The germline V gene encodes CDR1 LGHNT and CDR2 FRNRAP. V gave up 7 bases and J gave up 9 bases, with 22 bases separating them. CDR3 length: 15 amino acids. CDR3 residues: CASARPKGLASEQFF. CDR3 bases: TGTGCTAGTGCCCGGCCCAAGGGACTCGCAAGTGAGCAGTTCTTC. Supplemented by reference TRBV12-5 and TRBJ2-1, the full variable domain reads DARVTQTPRHKVTEMGQEVTMRCQPILGHNTVFWYRQTMMQGLELLAYFRNRAPLDDSGMPKDRFSAEMPDATLATLKIQPSEPRDSAVYFCASARPKGLASEQFFGPGTRLTVL.

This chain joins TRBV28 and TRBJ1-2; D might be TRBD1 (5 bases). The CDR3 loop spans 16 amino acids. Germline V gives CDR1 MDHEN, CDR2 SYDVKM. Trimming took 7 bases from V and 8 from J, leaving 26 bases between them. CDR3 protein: CASIPRWQGGYRGYTF. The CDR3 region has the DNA TGTGCCAGCATACCTCGGTGGCAGGGAGGATATCGAGGCTACACCTTC.

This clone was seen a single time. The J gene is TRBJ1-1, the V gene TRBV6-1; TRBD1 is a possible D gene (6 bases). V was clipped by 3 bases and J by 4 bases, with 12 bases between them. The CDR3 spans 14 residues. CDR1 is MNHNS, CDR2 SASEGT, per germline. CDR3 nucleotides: TGTGCCAGCAGTGACCTCGGACAGCTCACTGAAGCTTTCTTT. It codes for CASSDLGQLTEAFF.